The present T cell receptor beta chain was sequenced within a study of blood T cell repertoires in COVID-19. The age range of participants was about 18 to 90 years, with residence in about two dozen US areas. In the authors' methods: Amplified reference gene primers provided the basis for estimating nucleated cell counts. The protocol was immunoSEQ multiplex PCR, while the TCRdb copy is restricted to in-frame clones and leaves out a portion. V, J and clone size reflect that table, while D and trimming were determined from the DNA. The sample comprises 200,000 to 250,000 clones, approximately 80% of which are singletons, and 8% to 9% rests with the top ten. With regard to this clone: Different DNA sequences within this sample yield the same CDR3.

There are 14 residues in the CDR3. Germline V lookup: CDR1 SGHRS, CDR2 YFSETQ. V lost 0 bases to trimming and J lost 2 bases, with 9 bases between them. The receptor was derived from a woman aged 50 to 60 with acute COVID-19. V usage is TRBV5-1 and J usage is TRBJ2-7; unclear D gene. The sample taken for sequencing was PBMCs or T cells enriched from blood (not recorded which). CDR3 sequence reads: CASSLVVSPYEQYF. In DNA form, the CDR3 reads TGCGCCAGCAGCTTGGTAGTTTCGCCCTACGAGCAGTACTTC.